Sequencing of this T cell receptor (beta chain) was carried out in a study of cytomegalovirus exposure and HLA in healthy donors. Study at large: The 90 to 150 validation repertoires were produced on the same platform as the approximately 670 repertoires of the first cohort. This was reported in a later analysis.

Notes on this clone: Antigen: not known.

Findings and caveats of the study: Rarity marked most TCR sequences, yet some public TCRs occurred in many donors. High specificity and sensitivity for cytomegalovirus status were reported for the classifier. The study put 150 to 200 TCR beta chains on its list as cytomegalovirus-associated.

The trim removed 5 bases at V and 4 bases at J, leaving 10 bases unmatched. Germline CDR1 is LNHNV and CDR2 is YYDKDF (reference sequence). CDR3 length: 15 amino acids. Data came from immunoSEQ multiplex PCR; TCRdb stores just in-frame clones and leaves some out. This sample has 150,000 to 180,000 clones; approximately 86% occur once, and the top ten carry more than 20%. This receptor was obtained from a man aged 18 to 35 in good health and CMV-seropositive. Sequenced material: PBMCs. The chain has TRBV15 and TRBJ2-7; 8 bases map to TRBD1. The CDR3 DNA follows: TGTGCCACCAGCCCAGCCCCCCGGGACAGGTACGAGCAGTACTTC. It specifies CATSPAPRDRYEQYF.